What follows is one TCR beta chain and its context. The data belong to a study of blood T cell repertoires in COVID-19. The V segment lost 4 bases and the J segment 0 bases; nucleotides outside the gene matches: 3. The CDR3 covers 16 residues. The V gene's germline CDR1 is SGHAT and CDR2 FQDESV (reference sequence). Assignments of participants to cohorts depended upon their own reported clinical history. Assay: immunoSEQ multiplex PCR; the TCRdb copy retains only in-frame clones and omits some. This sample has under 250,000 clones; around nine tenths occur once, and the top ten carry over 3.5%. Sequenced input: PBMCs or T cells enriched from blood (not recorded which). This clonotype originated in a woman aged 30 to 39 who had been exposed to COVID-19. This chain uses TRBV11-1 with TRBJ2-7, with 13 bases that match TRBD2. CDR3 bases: TGTGCCAGCAGCTCGTGGACTAGCGGGAGCTCCTACGAGCAGTACTTC. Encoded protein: CASSSWTSGSSYEQYF.